This T cell receptor (beta chain) derives from a study of T cell responses to AZD1222 COVID-19 vaccine. This table comes from immunoSEQ multiplex PCR, and its TCRdb copy is limited to in-frame clones, with some not included. The sample consists of over 150,000 clones, roughly nine tenths of them appearing once. Germline CDR1 is MNHEY and CDR2 is SVGEGT. Trimming pared 7 bases from V and 2 bases from J, leaving 21 bases between. The CDR3 is 16 residues long. Specimen: peripheral blood, collected on day 0 of AZD1222 vaccination. The source of this sequence is an adult in good health. The chain has TRBV6-2 or TRBV6-3 and TRBJ2-7; D might be TRBD1 or TRBD2, each matching 5 bases. CDR3 DNA sequence: TGTGCCAGCACCCCTAACTGGGGACCTTTAGCCTACGAGCAGTACTTC. Protein sequence: CASTPNWGPLAYEQYF.